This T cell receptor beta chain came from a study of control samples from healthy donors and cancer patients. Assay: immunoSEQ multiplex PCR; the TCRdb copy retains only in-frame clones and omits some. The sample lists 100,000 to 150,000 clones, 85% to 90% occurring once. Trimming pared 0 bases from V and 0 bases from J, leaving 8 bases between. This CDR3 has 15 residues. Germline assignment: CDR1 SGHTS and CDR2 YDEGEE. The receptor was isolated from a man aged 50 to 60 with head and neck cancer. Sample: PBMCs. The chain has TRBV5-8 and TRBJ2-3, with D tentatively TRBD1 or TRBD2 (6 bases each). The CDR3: CASSLGGGSTDTQYF. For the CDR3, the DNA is TGTGCCAGCAGCTTGGGAGGGGGGAGCACAGATACGCAGTATTTT.